The TCR beta chain described here comes from a study of Ad26.COV2.S vaccination and SARS-CoV-2 variants. About the research overall: The donor participated in the COV1001 trial, in its Ad26.COV2.S arm. Recipients of Ad26.COV2.S got it intramuscularly, once or twice 56 days apart.

Clones were sequenced by immunoSEQ multiplex PCR, and TCRdb holds only the in-frame ones, with some missing. The sample has around 340,000 clones; 80% to 90% are singletons. Germline V lookup: CDR1 SGDLS, CDR2 YYNGEE. Trimming removed 4 bases from V and 4 bases from J, with 21 bases in between. The length of the CDR3 is 17 residues. Treatment of the sample: some 20 received Ad26.COV2.S at low or high dose, single or two shots; roughly five received placebo; per-sample allocation not given. The study sampled participants on day 63 after the first vaccine or placebo injection. This receptor was obtained from a person aged 18 to 65 who received the Ad26.COV2.S COVID-19 vaccine or a placebo. Here the sequenced sample was peripheral blood, taken in a trial of Ad26.COV2.S vaccine versus placebo. The rearrangement joins TRBV9 to TRBJ1-3; a possible D gene is TRBD1 (6 bases). The CDR3 DNA follows: TGTGCCAGCAGCTCTCACCCTGGGGGCAGAGCCGGAAACACCATATATTTT. Amino acids: CASSSHPGGRAGNTIYF.